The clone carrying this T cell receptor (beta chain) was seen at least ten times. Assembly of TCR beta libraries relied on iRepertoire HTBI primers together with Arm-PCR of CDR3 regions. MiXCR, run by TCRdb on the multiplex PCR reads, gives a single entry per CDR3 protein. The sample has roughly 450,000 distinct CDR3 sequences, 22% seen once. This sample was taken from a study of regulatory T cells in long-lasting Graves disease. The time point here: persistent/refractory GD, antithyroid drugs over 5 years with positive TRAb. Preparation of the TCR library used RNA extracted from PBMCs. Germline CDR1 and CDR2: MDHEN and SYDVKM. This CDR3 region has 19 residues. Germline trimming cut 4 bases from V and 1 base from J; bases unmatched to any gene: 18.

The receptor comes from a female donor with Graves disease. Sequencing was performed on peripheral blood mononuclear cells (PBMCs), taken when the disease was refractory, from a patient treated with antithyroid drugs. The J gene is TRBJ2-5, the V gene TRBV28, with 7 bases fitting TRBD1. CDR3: CASSSPPERGGPIQETQYF. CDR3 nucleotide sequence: TGTGCCAGCAGTTCCCCCCCGGAGAGAGGGGGCCCTATCCAAGAGACCCAGTACTTC.